These T cell receptor beta chains were read from a single sample in a study of T cell responses to AZD1222 COVID-19 vaccine. Data came from immunoSEQ multiplex PCR; TCRdb stores just in-frame clones and leaves some out. The sample includes 100,000 to 150,000 clones, 92% seen only once; the top ten take 0.9% to 1.2%. Sample: peripheral blood, taken on day 0 of AZD1222 vaccination. The receptors come from an adult in good health. Both conserved end residues are part of each CDR3. Each record gives: V gene, J gene, clone size, CDR3 protein. Where a row states a size, it is once, few, many or the class of an expanded clone; other rows omit it.

TRBV30	TRBJ1-5	.	CAWSEQVNQPQHF
TRBV9	TRBJ2-1	.	CASSPRGQGSYNEQFF
TRBV10-3	TRBJ2-7	.	CAISNLLSGEQYF
TRBV7-9	TRBJ2-7	.	CASSLWVGKSYEQYF
TRBV19	TRBJ1-1	.	CASSHGEGKRKAFF
TRBV13	TRBJ1-1	.	CASSLYGDWAFF
TRBV24-1	TRBJ2-7	once	CATSDSRTSDYEQYF
TRBV28	TRBJ1-4	.	CASRGLSPTNEKLFF
TRBV19	TRBJ2-3	.	CASSPPTGTSGRGDTQYF
TRBV5-1	TRBJ1-2	.	CASSLSTGRDNYGYTF
TRBV19	TRBJ2-6	.	CASMGEGKVEGANVLTF
TRBV29-1	TRBJ1-1	.	CSVALRMNTEAFF
TRBV18	TRBJ1-2	.	CASSPKVEGYTF
TRBV2	TRBJ2-2	.	CASSEAGGRGTGELFF
TRBV6-5	TRBJ1-2	.	CASSYLGQLDGYTF
TRBV20-1	TRBJ1-3	.	CSASSTVGAGNTIYF
TRBV6-1	TRBJ2-7	.	CASSELPGRLYEQYF
TRBV2	TRBJ1-6	.	CASRRDTGFTLHF
TRBV20-1	TRBJ2-7	.	CSAWTVYEQYF
TRBV9	TRBJ2-1	.	CASSASNYNEQFF
TRBV10-3	TRBJ2-3	.	CAISEGGRGGDTQYF
TRBV5-1	TRBJ1-2	.	CASSQSYSNYGYTF
TRBV6-1	TRBJ1-6	.	CASSVTRGEPYNSPLHF
TRBV6-6	TRBJ1-2	.	CASSTGTGVGGYTF
TRBV5-1	TRBJ2-7	.	CASSLASGRSRAYEQYF
TRBV11-3	TRBJ2-1	.	CASSLGAVSSYNEQFF
TRBV27	TRBJ1-1	once	CASSLFSMNTEAFF
TRBV4-1	TRBJ1-2	.	CASSPPAGGNNYGYTF
TRBV6-5	TRBJ1-5	.	CASNLSADSNQPQHF
TRBV19	TRBJ1-2	.	CASSPGYGYTF
TRBV2	TRBJ2-5	.	CASSDGRSQETQYF
TRBV10-3	TRBJ1-1	.	CAISTAMNTEAFF
TRBV4-1	TRBJ1-5	.	CASSQDGGQNQPQHF
TRBV9	TRBJ2-1	.	CASSVGGDPHHSDNEQFF
TRBV5-1	TRBJ1-1	.	CASSSSGQTNTEAFF
TRBV24-1	TRBJ2-2	once	CATSDIPKRESVGELFF
TRBV6-5	TRBJ1-2	.	CASSSLRQVKGGYTF
TRBV29-1	TRBJ2-1	.	CSVVGLAGEPAYNEQFF
TRBV6-5	TRBJ1-5	once	CASSLEGASNQPQHF
TRBV6-1	TRBJ2-4	once	CASSENPAGWENIQYF
TRBV9	TRBJ2-1	.	CASSLGLAEYNEQFF